One sample yielded the 21 T cell receptor beta chains listed below, sequenced in a study of cytomegalovirus exposure and HLA in healthy donors. 60 Vbeta and 13 Jbeta primers were used in PCR. This table comes from immunoSEQ multiplex PCR, and its TCRdb copy is limited to in-frame clones, with some not included. This sample's table reports about 150,000 clones. The sample consisted of PBMCs. These receptors came from a woman in her fifties or sixties in good health and CMV-seronegative.

The chain is built from TRBV27 and TRBJ2-7, with 7 bases lining up with TRBD1. The germline CDR1 and CDR2 sequences are MNHEY and SMNVEV (reference sequence). The CDR3 covers 13 residues. J gave up 6 bases and V 4 bases, and 6 bases lay outside the gene matches. The CDR3 DNA follows: TGTGCCAGCAGTTGGGGGACAGTAAGCGAGCAGTACTTC. As protein: CASSWGTVSEQYF.

Comment on this clone: Other DNA variants within this sample encode the same CDR3. This chain joins TRBV18 and TRBJ1-6, with unresolved D. This CDR3 is 13 amino acids long. Germline V CDR1 and CDR2: KGHSH, LQKENI. V lost 2 bases and J 8 bases, leaving 7 bases between the germline ends. DNA of the CDR3: TGTGCCAGCTCACCAACCGGGGATTCACCCCTCCACTTT. Protein product: CASSPTGDSPLHF.

V is TRBV15 and J is TRBJ2-5, with 13 bases aligning to TRBD2. Trimming cost V 8 bases and J 5 bases; bases outside gene matches: 8. Germline lookup yields CDR1 LNHNV and CDR2 YYDKDF (reference sequence). This CDR3 comprises 15 residues. CDR3 in DNA: TGTGCCACCGATACTAGCGGGGGGGCTGAGGAGACCCAGTACTTC. The encoded protein is CATDTSGGAEETQYF.

The chain couples TRBV4-2 to TRBJ1-4; TRBD1 aligns across 8 bases. V was clipped by 4 bases and J by 7 bases; unmatched bases: 17. The CDR3 contains 18 residues. Per the germline V gene, CDR1 is LGHNA and CDR2 is YNFKEQ. The CDR3 region is CASSPGAITTGTGEKLFF. The CDR3 DNA reads TGTGCCAGCAGCCCAGGCGCAATCACGACCGGGACAGGTGAAAAACTGTTTTTT.

V gene TRBV28 combines with J gene TRBJ1-3, with TRBD1 matching over 8 bases. The CDR3 extends over 15 amino acids. Germline-derived CDR1 and CDR2 are MDHEN and SYDVKM. J was trimmed by 4 bases and V by 5 bases; bases with no gene match: 7. CDR3 sequence reads: CASSLDRAKGNTIYF. CDR3 sequence (DNA): TGTGCCAGCAGTCTGGACAGGGCTAAGGGAAACACCATATATTTT.

V usage is TRBV19 and J usage is TRBJ1-5, with 7 positions matching TRBD1. Germline lookup yields CDR1 LNHDA and CDR2 SQIVND (reference sequence). The CDR3 is 17 amino acids. Losses at the gene ends were 5 bases for V and 0 bases for J; bases not matched to a gene: 10. CDR3 DNA sequence: TGTGCCAGTAGTTTAAGCCGGGACAGTTATAGCAATCAGCCCCAGCATTTT. Its translation: CASSLSRDSYSNQPQHF. The entire variable domain, with the rest obtained from reference TRBV19 and TRBJ1-5, is as follows: DGGITQSPKYLFRKEGQNVTLSCEQNLNHDAMYWYRQDPGQGLRLIYYSQIVNDFQKGDIAEGYSVSREKKESFPLTVTSAQKNPTAFYLCASSLSRDSYSNQPQHFGDGTRLSIL.

The chain recombines TRBV5-6 with TRBJ2-7; 10 bases match TRBD1. Trimming removed 0 bases from V and 5 bases from J; junction bases left unmatched: 5. The CDR3 is 15 residues long. Per the germline V gene, CDR1 is SGHDT and CDR2 is YYEEEE. The CDR3 nucleotides are TGTGCCAGCAGCTTGGCCCCGGGACAGGGGCACGAGCAGTACTTC. Residues: CASSLAPGQGHEQYF.

The chain couples TRBV9 to TRBJ1-3; D is perhaps TRBD1 (5 bases). The CDR3 runs to 15 residues. The ends were cut back, 4 bases at V and 5 bases at J, with 16 bases in the middle. Germline V gene data show CDR1 as SGDLS and CDR2 as YYNGEE. The CDR3 DNA reads TGTGCCAGCAGCCGGGACTTTAATTCGAGAAACACCATATATTTT. This gives the protein CASSRDFNSRNTIYF.

This sequence joins TRBV28 and TRBJ1-5; D is undetermined. Germline CDR1 is MDHEN and CDR2 is SYDVKM. The CDR3 covers 13 residues. The V gene lost 4 bases and the J gene lost 2 bases, with 6 bases spanning the gap. CDR3 bases: TGTGCCAGCAGTTCCTCGGGCAATCAGCCCCAGCATTTT. This encodes CASSSSGNQPQHF.

This chain joins TRBV4-3 and TRBJ2-6; TRBD2 matches 11 bases. Germline loops: CDR1 LGHNA, CDR2 YSLEER. Losses at the gene ends were 4 bases for V and 0 bases for J; bases not matched to a gene: 5. The CDR3 covers 18 residues. CDR3 amino acids: CASSPGLAGDSGANVLTF. CDR3 nucleotides: TGCGCCAGCAGCCCAGGACTAGCGGGCGACTCTGGGGCCAACGTCCTGACTTTC.

This CDR3 is CASSVGTGALNEQFF. The CDR3 DNA sequence: TGTGCCAGCAGCGTCGGGACAGGAGCACTCAATGAGCAGTTCTTC. The genes are TRBV9 and TRBJ2-1; 8 bases line up with TRBD1. Trimming cost V 2 bases and J 6 bases; bases outside gene matches: 7. Germline V gene sequence: CDR1 SGDLS, CDR2 YYNGEE. The CDR3 consists of 15 residues. Based on the CDR3 plus reference TRBV9 and TRBJ2-1, the full variable domain is DSGVTQTPKHLITATGQRVTLRCSPRSGDLSVYWYQQSLDQGLQFLIQYYNGEERAKGNILERFSAQQFPDLHSELNLSSLELGDSALYFCASSVGTGALNEQFFGPGTRLTVL.

This chain joins TRBV18 and TRBJ1-1, with D possibly TRBD1 on 6 matching bases. This CDR3 spans 15 amino acids. Trimming removed 7 bases from V and 5 bases from J, with 20 bases in between. Germline CDR1 is KGHSH and CDR2 is LQKENI. The CDR3: CASFFSGGARTEAFF. DNA of the CDR3: TGTGCCAGCTTCTTCTCGGGGGGGGCGCGGACTGAAGCTTTCTTT.

The genes are TRBV4-1 and TRBJ2-3; 8 positions agree with TRBD2. V trimming: 0 bases; J trimming: 7 bases; junction bases outside the gene matches: 9. Germline V lookup: CDR1 MGHRA, CDR2 YSYEKL. The CDR3 is 16 residues long. For the CDR3, the DNA is TGCGCCAGCAGCCAAGAGTGGACGGGAGGGCCATATACGCAGTATTTT. Its translation: CASSQEWTGGPYTQYF.

The gene calls are TRBV19 and TRBJ1-5, with a tentative D call TRBD1 (5 bases). This CDR3 spans 14 amino acids. Trimming took 1 base from V and 7 from J, leaving 11 bases between them. CDR1 LNHDA and CDR2 SQIVND come from the germline V gene (reference sequence). CDR3 protein: CASSIATAGQPQHF. The CDR3 bases are TGTGCCAGTAGTATAGCGACAGCGGGGCAGCCCCAGCATTTT.

The CDR3 region is CASTPGGQETQYF. DNA of the CDR3: TGTGCCAGCACCCCGGGAGGCCAAGAGACCCAGTACTTC. This rearrangement joins TRBV5-4 to TRBJ2-5, with 7 bases matching TRBD2. Trimming at V came to 6 bases and at J to 1 base, leaving 3 bases not matched to a gene. This CDR3 has 13 residues. The germline CDR1 and CDR2 sequences are SGHNT and YYREEE (reference sequence).

This chain joins TRBV19 and TRBJ2-5, with 14 bases fitting TRBD2. Germline V lookup: CDR1 LNHDA, CDR2 SQIVND (reference sequence). J lost 5 bases, V lost 5 bases, and 7 bases had no gene match. This CDR3 has 16 residues. CDR3 region: CASSRLAGGPGETQYF. CDR3 DNA sequence: TGTGCCAGTAGTCGACTAGCGGGAGGGCCAGGCGAGACCCAGTACTTC. The variable domain in full, with the rest retrieved from reference TRBV19 and TRBJ2-5, is DGGITQSPKYLFRKEGQNVTLSCEQNLNHDAMYWYRQDPGQGLRLIYYSQIVNDFQKGDIAEGYSVSREKKESFPLTVTSAQKNPTAFYLCASSRLAGGPGETQYFGPGTRLLVL.

This sequence joins TRBV19 and TRBJ1-3; D gene uncertain. The CDR3 is 15 amino acids. With 1 base removed from V and 0 bases from J, the gap between germline ends came to 7 bases. Germline V gene sequence: CDR1 LNHDA, CDR2 SQIVND (reference sequence). The CDR3 DNA is TGTGCCAGTAGTATAGGTAGAAGCTCTGGAAACACCATATATTTT. It translates to CASSIGRSSGNTIYF.

The chain is built from TRBV6-1 and TRBJ1-3; D is possibly TRBD1 (6 bases). CDR1 and CDR2 (germline): MNHNS, SASEGT. The CDR3 runs to 14 residues. Trimming pared 1 base from V and 4 bases from J, leaving 8 bases between. The CDR3 reads CASSEGTEGNTIYF. Written as DNA, the CDR3 is TGTGCCAGCAGTGAAGGGACAGAAGGAAACACCATATATTTT.

This chain uses TRBV5-1 with TRBJ2-1, with a weak D call TRBD1 (5 bases). CDR3 size: 15 residues. Germline CDR1 SGHRS, CDR2 YFSETQ. Trimming stripped 3 bases from V and 6 bases from J, with 16 bases between. CDR3 protein: CASSSGFRWPNEQFF. In nucleotides, the CDR3 is TGCGCCAGCAGCTCAGGGTTTCGCTGGCCCAATGAGCAGTTCTTC.

The chain is built from TRBV19 and TRBJ2-1; 7 bases align to TRBD2. The J segment lost 4 bases and the V segment lost 3 bases, leaving 0 bases of the junction unmatched. The CDR3 runs 13 residues. Germline V lookup: CDR1 LNHDA, CDR2 SQIVND (reference sequence). The CDR3 DNA reads TGTGCCAGTAGTATGGGACTATACAATGAGCAGTTCTTC. This encodes CASSMGLYNEQFF.

The chain carries TRBV25-1 and TRBJ2-7; 8 bases map to TRBD2. The junction had 8 bases not matched to a gene; V was cut back by 2 bases and J by 5 bases. The CDR3 has 15 amino acids. Per the germline V gene, CDR1 is MGHDK and CDR2 is SYGVNS. The CDR3 bases are TGTGCCAGCAGTGAAGACGGGGGGGCCGGGGACGAGCAGTACTTC. This sequence encodes CASSEDGGAGDEQYF.